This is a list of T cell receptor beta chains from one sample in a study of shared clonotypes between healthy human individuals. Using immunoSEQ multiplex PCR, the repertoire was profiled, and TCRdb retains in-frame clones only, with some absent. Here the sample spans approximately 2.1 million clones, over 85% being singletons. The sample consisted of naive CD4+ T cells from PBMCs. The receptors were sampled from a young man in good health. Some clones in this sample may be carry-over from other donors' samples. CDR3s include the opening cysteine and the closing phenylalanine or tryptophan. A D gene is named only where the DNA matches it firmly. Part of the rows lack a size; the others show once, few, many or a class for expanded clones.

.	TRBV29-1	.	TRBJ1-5	TGCAGCGTTGTAGGGCCTTCCCTCGATCAGCCCCAGCATTTT	CSVVGPSLDQPQHF
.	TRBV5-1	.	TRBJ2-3	TGCGCCAGTTCAACATTGCAGGGTACTAGCACAGATACGCAGTATTTT	CASSTLQGTSTDTQYF
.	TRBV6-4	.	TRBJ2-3	TGTGCCAGCAGTGAAGGTTTTACAGATACGCAGTATTTT	CASSEGFTDTQYF
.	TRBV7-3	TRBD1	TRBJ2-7	TGTGCCAGCAGCCCTTCGGGACAGTACGGCGAGCAGTACTTC	CASSPSGQYGEQYF
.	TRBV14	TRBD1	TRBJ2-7	TGTGCCAGCAGCCCTTCCCCCGGGACAGGGTATCGCGAGCAGTACTTC	CASSPSPGTGYREQYF
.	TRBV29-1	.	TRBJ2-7	TGCAGCGTAGGCAGGGACTACGAGCAGTACTTC	CSVGRDYEQYF
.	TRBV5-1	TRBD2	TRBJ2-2	TGCGCCAGCAGCTTGTCCACTAGCGGGAGCTTTAGAGACACCGGGGAGCTGTTTTTT	CASSLSTSGSFRDTGELFF
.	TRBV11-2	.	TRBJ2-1	TGTGCCAGCAGCTTAGGGGCTAGGGCCCCCAATGAGCAGTTCTTC	CASSLGARAPNEQFF
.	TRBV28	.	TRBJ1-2	TGTGCCAGCAGCGAGGGACCAACGTATGGCTACACCTTC	CASSEGPTYGYTF
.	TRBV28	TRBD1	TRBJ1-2	TGTGCCAGCAGTCCCGTTGGACAGGGGGCGCAGGGCTATGGCTACACCTTC	CASSPVGQGAQGYGYTF
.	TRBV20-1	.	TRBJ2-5	TGCAGTGCTGAGGGGGAGACCCAGTACTTC	CSAEGETQYF
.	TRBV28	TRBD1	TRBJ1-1	TGTGCCAGCAGTCAATCTACAGGGGGGAAAACTGAAGCTTTCTTT	CASSQSTGGKTEAFF
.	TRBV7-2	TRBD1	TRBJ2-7	TGTGCCAGCAGCTTATCAGGGACAGGGGGCTACGAGCAGTACTTC	CASSLSGTGGYEQYF
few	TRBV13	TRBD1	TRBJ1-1	TGTGCCAGCAGACAGGGGGCGGTAGGGACTGAAGCTTTCTTT	CASRQGAVGTEAFF
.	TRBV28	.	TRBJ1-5	TGTGCCAGCAGTTCCGGGTCTCAGCCCCAGCATTTT	CASSSGSQPQHF
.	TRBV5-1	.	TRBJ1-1	TGCGCCAGCAGCTTGGGACAGTTAGAGACTGAAGCTTTCTTT	CASSLGQLETEAFF
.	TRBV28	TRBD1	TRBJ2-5	TGTGCCAGCAGTTTAGACAGGGCCTTGGAGACCCAGTACTTC	CASSLDRALETQYF
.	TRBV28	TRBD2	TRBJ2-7	TGTGCCAGCAGTATGCAGAGCAGCGGGAGGTTCTACGAGCAGTACTTC	CASSMQSSGRFYEQYF
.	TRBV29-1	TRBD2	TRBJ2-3	TGTACTAGCGGCACAGATACGCAGTATTTT	CTSGTDTQYF
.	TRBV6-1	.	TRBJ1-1	TGTGCCAGCATCAGAAGCTCGGGGAGTAACCCTGAAGCTTTCTTT	CASIRSSGSNPEAFF
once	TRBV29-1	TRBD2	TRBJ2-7	TGCAGCGTTTGTCTCGCGGGAGACGAGCAGTACTTC	CSVCLAGDEQYF
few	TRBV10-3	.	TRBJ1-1	TGTGCCATCAGTGAGTCGATGGGGGAGGCTGAAGCTTTCTTT	CAISESMGEAEAFF
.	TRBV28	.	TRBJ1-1	TGTGCCAGCAGTTCCACAGGGTTGAACACTGAAGCTTTCTTT	CASSSTGLNTEAFF
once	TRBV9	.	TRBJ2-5	TGTGCCAGCAGCCAGATAGAGGGCGAGACCCAGTACTTC	CASSQIEGETQYF
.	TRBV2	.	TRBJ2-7	TGTGCCAGCAGTGAAGTGGGACGGACAGTCACCTACGAGCAGTACTTC	CASSEVGRTVTYEQYF
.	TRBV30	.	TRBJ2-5	TGTGCCTGGACAGCAGTGGGCACGGCCCAGTACTTC	CAWTAVGTAQYF
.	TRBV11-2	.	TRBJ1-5	TGTGCCAGCAGCTTCTACAGGCTCGATCAGCCCCAGCATTTT	CASSFYRLDQPQHF
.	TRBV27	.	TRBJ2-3	TGTGCCAGCAGTTCCGTTAACACAGATACGCAGTATTTT	CASSSVNTDTQYF
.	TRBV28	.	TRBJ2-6	TGTGCCAGCAGTAGGGCCAACCGTCTAAGCTCTGGGGCCAACGTCCTGACTTTC	CASSRANRLSSGANVLTF
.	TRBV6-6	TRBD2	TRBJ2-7	TGTGCCAGCAGTCGGACTAGCGGGAGGGCCTCCGAGCAGTACTTC	CASSRTSGRASEQYF
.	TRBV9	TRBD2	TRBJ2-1	TGTGCCAGCAGCGTAGACTCAACCGGGACTAGCTCCTACAATGAGCAGTTCTTC	CASSVDSTGTSSYNEQFF
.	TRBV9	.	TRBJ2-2	TGTGCCAGCAGCCCCCGTCGGGGCTTGAACACCGGGGAGCTGTTTTTT	CASSPRRGLNTGELFF
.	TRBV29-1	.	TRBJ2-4	TGCAGCGTTGAAACCGGGATTGACATTCAGTACTTC	CSVETGIDIQYF
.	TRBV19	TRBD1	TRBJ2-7	TGTGCCAGTAGGACCGGGACAGGGGCGGCAGAGCAGTACTTC	CASRTGTGAAEQYF
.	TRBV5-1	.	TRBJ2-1	TGCGCCAGCTCCTCTAGTGCGTTCTCCTACAATGAGCAGTTCTTC	CASSSSAFSYNEQFF
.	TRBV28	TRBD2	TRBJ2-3	TGTGCCAGCTCAAGCCCGAGCGGGGGGCCAGATACGCAGTATTTT	CASSSPSGGPDTQYF
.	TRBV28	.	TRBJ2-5	TGTGCCAGCAGTCCAGGACAGAGCCAAGAGACCCAGTACTTC	CASSPGQSQETQYF
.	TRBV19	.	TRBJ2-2	TGTGCCAGTAGTATTGGTCAGGGTCGTACCACCGGGGAGCTGTTTTTT	CASSIGQGRTTGELFF
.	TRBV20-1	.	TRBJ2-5	TGCAGTGCTATGGCCGCGGAGACCCAGTACTTC	CSAMAAETQYF
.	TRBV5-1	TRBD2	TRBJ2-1	TGCGCCAGCAGCCTACTAGCGGGGTCGGGGGACAATGAGCAGTTCTTC	CASSLLAGSGDNEQFF
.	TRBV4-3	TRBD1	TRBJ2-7	TGCGCCAGCAGCCAAGATCAGGGGGCGCATAGATCCTACGAGCAGTACTTC	CASSQDQGAHRSYEQYF
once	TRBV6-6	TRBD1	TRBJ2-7	TGTGCCAGCAGACAACCGGGACAGAACTCCTACGAGCAGTACTTC	CASRQPGQNSYEQYF